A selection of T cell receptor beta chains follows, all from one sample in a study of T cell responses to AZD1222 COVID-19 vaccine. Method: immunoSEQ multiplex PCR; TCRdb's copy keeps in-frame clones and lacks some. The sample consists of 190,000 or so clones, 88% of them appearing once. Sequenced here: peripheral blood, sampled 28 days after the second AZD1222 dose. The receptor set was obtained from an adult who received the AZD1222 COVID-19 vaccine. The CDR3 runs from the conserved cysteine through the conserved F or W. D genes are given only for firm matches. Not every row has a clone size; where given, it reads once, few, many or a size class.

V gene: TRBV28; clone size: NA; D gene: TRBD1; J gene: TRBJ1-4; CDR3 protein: CASQGAPNEKLFF; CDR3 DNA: TGTGCCAGTCAGGGGGCCCCTAATGAAAAACTGTTTTTT
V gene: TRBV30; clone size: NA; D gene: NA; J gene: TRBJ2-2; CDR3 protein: CAWSENTGELFF; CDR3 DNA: TGTGCCTGGAGTGAGAACACCGGGGAGCTGTTTTTT
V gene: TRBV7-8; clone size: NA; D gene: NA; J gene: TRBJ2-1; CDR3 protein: CASSFGGGYNEQFF; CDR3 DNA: TGTGCCAGCAGCTTCGGAGGGGGGTACAATGAGCAGTTCTTC
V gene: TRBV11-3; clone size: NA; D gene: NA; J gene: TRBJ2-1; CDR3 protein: CASSLGSGSNYNEQFF; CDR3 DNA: TGTGCCAGCAGCTTAGGAAGCGGATCTAACTACAATGAGCAGTTCTTC
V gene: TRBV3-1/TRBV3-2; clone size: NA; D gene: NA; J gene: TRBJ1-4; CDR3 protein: CAWGTGQVGEKLFF; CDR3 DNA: TGTGCCTGGGGGACCGGCCAAGTGGGTGAAAAACTGTTTTTT
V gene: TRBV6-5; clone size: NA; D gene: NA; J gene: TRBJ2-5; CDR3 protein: CASTSSFGHQETQYF; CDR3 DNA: TGTGCCAGCACCTCTAGCTTTGGGCACCAAGAGACCCAGTACTTC
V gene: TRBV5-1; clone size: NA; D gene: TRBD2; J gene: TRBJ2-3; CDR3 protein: CASSGTSRSPSTDTQYF; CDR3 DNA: TGCGCCAGCAGTGGGACTAGCAGAAGCCCTAGCACAGATACGCAGTATTTT
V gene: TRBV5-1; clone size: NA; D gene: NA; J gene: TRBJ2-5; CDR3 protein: CASSLRVQGETQYF; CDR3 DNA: TGCGCCAGCAGCTTAAGGGTCCAGGGGGAGACCCAGTACTTC
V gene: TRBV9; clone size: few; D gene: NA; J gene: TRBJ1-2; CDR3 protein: CASSVAVRSDYGYTF; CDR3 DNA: TGTGCCAGCAGCGTAGCAGTTCGGTCCGACTATGGCTACACCTTC
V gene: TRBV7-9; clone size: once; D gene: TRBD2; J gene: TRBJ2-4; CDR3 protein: CASSVSGAENIQYF; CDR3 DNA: TGTGCCAGCAGCGTGAGCGGGGCCGAAAACATTCAGTACTTC
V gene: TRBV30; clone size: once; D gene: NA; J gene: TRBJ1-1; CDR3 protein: CAWSVPGVF; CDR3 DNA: TGTGCCTGGAGTGTACCGGGGGTCTTT
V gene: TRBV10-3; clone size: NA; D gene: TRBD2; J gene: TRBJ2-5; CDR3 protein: CAAWGGETQYF; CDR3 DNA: TGTGCCGCTTGGGGGGGGGAGACCCAGTACTTC
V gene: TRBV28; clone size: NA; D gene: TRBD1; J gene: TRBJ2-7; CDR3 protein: CASSPPGQNYEQYF; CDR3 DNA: TGTGCCAGCAGTCCTCCGGGACAGAATTACGAGCAGTACTTC
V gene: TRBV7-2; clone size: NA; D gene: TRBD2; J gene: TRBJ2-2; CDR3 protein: CASSGGGTSGVGELFF; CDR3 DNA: TGTGCCAGCAGCGGAGGTGGGACTAGCGGTGTCGGGGAGCTGTTTTTT
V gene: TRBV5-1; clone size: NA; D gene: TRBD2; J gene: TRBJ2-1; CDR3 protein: CASSFSGGNEQFF; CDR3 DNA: TGCGCCAGCAGCTTTTCCGGGGGGAATGAGCAGTTCTTC
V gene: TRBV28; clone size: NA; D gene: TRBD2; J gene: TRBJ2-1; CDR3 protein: CASSRFPRLAFDEQFF; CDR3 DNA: TGTGCCAGCAGTCGATTCCCCCGACTAGCCTTCGATGAGCAGTTCTTC
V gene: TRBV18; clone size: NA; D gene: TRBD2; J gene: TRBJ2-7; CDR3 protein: CASSPGTSFPEQYF; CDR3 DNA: TGTGCCAGCTCACCCGGGACTAGTTTCCCCGAGCAGTACTTC
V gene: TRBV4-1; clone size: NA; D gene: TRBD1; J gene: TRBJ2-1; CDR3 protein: CASSQEGRDRGTEQFF; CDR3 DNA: TGCGCCAGCAGCCAAGAGGGACGGGACAGAGGCACTGAGCAGTTCTTC
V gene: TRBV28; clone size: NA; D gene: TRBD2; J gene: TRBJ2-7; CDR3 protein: CASRTGTSGNYEQYF; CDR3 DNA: TGTGCCAGCAGAACCGGGACTAGCGGGAACTACGAGCAGTACTTC
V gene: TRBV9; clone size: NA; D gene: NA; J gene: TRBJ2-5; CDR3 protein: CASSEGGQETQYF; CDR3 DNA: TGTGCCAGCAGCGAAGGCGGCCAAGAGACCCAGTACTTC
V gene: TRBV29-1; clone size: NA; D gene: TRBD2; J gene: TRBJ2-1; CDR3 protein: CSAGTSGYNEQFF; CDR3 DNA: TGCAGCGCTGGGACTAGCGGGTACAATGAGCAGTTCTTC
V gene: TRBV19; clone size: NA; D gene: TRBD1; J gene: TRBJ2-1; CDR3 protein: CASSSRNRQGKEQFF; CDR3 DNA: TGTGCCAGTAGTTCCCGGAACCGACAGGGTAAAGAGCAGTTCTTC
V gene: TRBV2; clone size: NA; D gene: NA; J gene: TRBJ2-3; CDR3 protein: CAISKDRGTDTQYF; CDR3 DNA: TGTGCCATCAGTAAGGACAGAGGCACAGATACGCAGTATTTT
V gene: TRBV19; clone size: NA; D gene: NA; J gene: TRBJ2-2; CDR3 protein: CASSPWAPPNTGELFF; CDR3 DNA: TGTGCCAGTAGCCCTTGGGCTCCACCGAACACCGGGGAGCTGTTTTTT
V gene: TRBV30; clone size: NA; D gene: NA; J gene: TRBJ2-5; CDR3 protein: CACSPEGETQYF; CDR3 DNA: TGTGCCTGCTCTCCTGAGGGGGAGACCCAGTACTTC
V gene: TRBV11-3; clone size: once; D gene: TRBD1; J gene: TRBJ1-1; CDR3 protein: CASSRGQGPSEAFF; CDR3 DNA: TGTGCCAGCAGCCGAGGACAGGGGCCTTCTGAGGCTTTCTTT
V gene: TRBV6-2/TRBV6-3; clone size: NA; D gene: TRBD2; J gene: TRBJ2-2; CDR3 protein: CASSYPGLAGGLRTGELFF; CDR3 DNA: TGTGCCAGCAGTTACCCCGGACTAGCGGGAGGTTTGCGCACCGGGGAGCTGTTTTTT
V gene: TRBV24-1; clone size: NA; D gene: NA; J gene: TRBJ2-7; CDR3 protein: CATSRGGSYEQYF; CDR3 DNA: TGTGCCACCAGCAGGGGGGGGTCCTACGAGCAGTACTTC
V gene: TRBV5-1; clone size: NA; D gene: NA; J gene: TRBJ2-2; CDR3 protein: CASSLAGATGELFF; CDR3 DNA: TGCGCCAGCAGCTTGGCGGGAGCCACCGGGGAGCTGTTTTTT
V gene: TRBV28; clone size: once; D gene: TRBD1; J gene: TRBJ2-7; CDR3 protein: CASSSTGTADKEQYF; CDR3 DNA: TGTGCCAGCAGTTCGACCGGGACAGCGGATAAGGAGCAGTACTTC
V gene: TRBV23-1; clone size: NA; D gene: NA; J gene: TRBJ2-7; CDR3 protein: CASTGAPYEQYF; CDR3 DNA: TGCGCCAGCACTGGAGCGCCCTACGAGCAGTACTTC
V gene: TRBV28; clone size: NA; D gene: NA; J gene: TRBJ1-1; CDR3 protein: CAIHSQMNTEAFF; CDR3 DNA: TGTGCCATTCATTCACAAATGAACACTGAAGCTTTCTTT
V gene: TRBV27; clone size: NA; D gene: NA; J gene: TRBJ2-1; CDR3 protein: CASRAPSHNEQFF; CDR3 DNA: TGTGCCAGCAGAGCGCCTTCCCACAATGAGCAGTTCTTC
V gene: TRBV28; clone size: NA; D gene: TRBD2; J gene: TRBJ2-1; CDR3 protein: CASSSGLAGDNNEQFF; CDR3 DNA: TGTGCCAGCAGTTCCGGACTAGCGGGAGACAACAATGAGCAGTTCTTC
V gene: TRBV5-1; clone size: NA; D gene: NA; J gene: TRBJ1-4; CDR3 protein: CASSPGGGTNEKLFF; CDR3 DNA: TGCGCCAGCAGCCCTGGCGGGGGAACTAATGAAAAACTGTTTTTT
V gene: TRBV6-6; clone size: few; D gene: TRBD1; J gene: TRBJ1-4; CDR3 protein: CASRGTGDEKLFF; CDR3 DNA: TGTGCCAGCAGGGGGACAGGGGATGAAAAACTGTTTTTT
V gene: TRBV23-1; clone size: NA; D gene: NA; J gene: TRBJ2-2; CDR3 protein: CASSHSGQNTGELFF; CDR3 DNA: TGCGCCAGCAGTCACTCGGGACAGAACACCGGGGAGCTGTTTTTT
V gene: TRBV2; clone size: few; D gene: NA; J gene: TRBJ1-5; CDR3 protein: CASSEIGSSNQPQHF; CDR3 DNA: TGTGCCAGCAGTGAGATAGGATCGAGCAATCAGCCCCAGCATTTT
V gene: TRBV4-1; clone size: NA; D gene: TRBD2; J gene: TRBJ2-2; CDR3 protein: CASSQPLAGTGELFF; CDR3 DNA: TGCGCCAGCAGCCAACCACTAGCGGGGACCGGGGAGCTGTTTTTT